This T cell receptor (beta chain) was identified during a study of blood T cell repertoires in COVID-19 (dated by TCRdb to 2019 to 2021). Study-level background: The collaborator samples originated in the United States, Italy and Spain and spanned the acute and convalescent phases of COVID-19. The material from the prospective study consisted of cDNA or gDNA derived from T cells, B-cell-depleted T cells, or PBMCs. Subjects who had been exposed to COVID-19, were actively infected with it, or had recovered from it provided the deeply sampled blood TCRbeta repertoires that made up the dataset. The repertoires were released in a freely available public database meant as a resource for research on the immune response to SARS-CoV-2. The samples were drawn from the first 160 participants of the ongoing ImmuneRACE study and from 1,254 subjects provided by 6 global collaborators. The sample metadata nearly always contained a de-identified subject ID, COVID-19 status, age in years and sex. Where available, HLA class I and class II types were obtained from metadata supplied by the sample provider rather than from assay-based typing. Overall results and qualifications from the work: The quantity of clinical and demographic metadata differed by source and by participant and was supplied without curation.

The collaborating institutions used their own protocols to collect whole blood in K2EDTA tubes. For TCRbeta analysis, collaborator samples were shipped as frozen whole blood, as isolated PBMCs, or as DNA extracted from either sample type. Between the V and J ends, shortened by 6 bases and 6 bases respectively, the junction contains 21 bases. The CDR3 runs 15 amino acids, cysteine and phenylalanine included. Left in the record is the CDR3 DNA by itself, 45 bases read in frame from the first base. The germline V gene yields MDHEN for CDR1 and SYDVKM for CDR2. TCRbeta CDR3 regions were amplified from genomic DNA by means of the immunoSEQ Assay, a bias-controlled multiplex PCR. The authors' pipeline ran thus. Within the assay, amplification of reference gene primers was used to estimate how many nucleated cells each sample contained. Sequence reads were collapsed and filtered to measure the absolute abundance of every unique TCRbeta CDR3 rearrangement. For each sample, productive Simpson clonality was calculated as the square root of Simpson's diversity index across productive rearrangements. Held by TCRdb, this immuneACCESS table contains in-frame sequences only and omits some clones. Under half of the omission traces to an unresolved V gene where checked; the cause of the rest is unknown. That table supplies the V and J calls and clone size; D and trimming were determined from the DNA. This sample gives around 130,000 clones in total; around 79% of them show up just once. The ten largest clones add up to roughly a fifth of the sample.

With regard to this clone: Its antigen remains undetermined. No quality values exist for individual bases; no much larger clone is one base distant.

The sample consisted of peripheral blood. This TCR derives from a man older than 75 with acute or convalescent COVID-19. This receptor chain uses TRBV28 and TRBJ2-7; D gene: possibly TRBD2, on 5 matching bases. For the CDR3, the sequence is CASRFSGSSRSEQYF. In nucleotides, the sequence is TGTGCCAGCAGGTTTTCGGGGTCCTCCAGGTCCGAGCAGTACTTC.